One T cell receptor (beta chain) is described in this entry. The antigen is not known. The CDR3 is 13 amino acids. V gave up 3 bases and J gave up 3 bases, with 9 bases separating them. The germline V gene has CDR1 SQVTM and CDR2 ANQGSEA. At the survey level, the v3.0 immunoSEQ assay was run. Sequencing of each sample targeted about 35,000-50,000 T-cell genomes. The method was immunoSEQ multiplex PCR; TCRdb's version includes in-frame clones alone and lacks a portion of them. The repertoire has more than 15,000 clones, 85% to 95% of them found once; the top ten carry around 1.4%. These data belong to a study of long-term antiretroviral therapy in people with HIV. The study's findings and limits: Information pertaining to ART adherence, viral resistance or therapeutic modifications was not obtained.

The sequencing used unsorted PBMCs, collected roughly 10 years after starting antiretroviral therapy. V gene TRBV29-1 combines with J gene TRBJ1-5; TRBD1 is a possible D gene (5 bases). The receptor was derived from a man aged 25-40 years with HIV. CDR3: CSVDGGNNQPQHF. The CDR3 DNA is TGCAGCGTTGATGGGGGAAACAATCAGCCCCAGCATTTT.